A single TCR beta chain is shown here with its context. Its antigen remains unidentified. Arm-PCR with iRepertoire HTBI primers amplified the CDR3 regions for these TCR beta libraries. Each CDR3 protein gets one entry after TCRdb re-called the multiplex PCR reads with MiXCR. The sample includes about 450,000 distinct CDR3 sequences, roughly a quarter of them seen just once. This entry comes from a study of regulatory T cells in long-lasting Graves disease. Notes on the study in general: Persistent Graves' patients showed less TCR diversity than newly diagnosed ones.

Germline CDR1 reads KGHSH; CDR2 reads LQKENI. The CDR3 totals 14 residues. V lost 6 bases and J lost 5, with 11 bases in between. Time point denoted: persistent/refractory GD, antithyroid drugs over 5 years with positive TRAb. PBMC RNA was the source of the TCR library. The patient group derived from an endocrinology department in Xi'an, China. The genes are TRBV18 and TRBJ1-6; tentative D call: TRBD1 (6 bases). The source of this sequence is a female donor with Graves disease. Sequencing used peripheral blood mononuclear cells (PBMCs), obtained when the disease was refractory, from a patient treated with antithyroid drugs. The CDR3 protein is CASSRDTNNSPLHF. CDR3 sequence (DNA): TGTGCCAGCTCCCGGGACACGAATAATTCACCCCTCCACTTT.